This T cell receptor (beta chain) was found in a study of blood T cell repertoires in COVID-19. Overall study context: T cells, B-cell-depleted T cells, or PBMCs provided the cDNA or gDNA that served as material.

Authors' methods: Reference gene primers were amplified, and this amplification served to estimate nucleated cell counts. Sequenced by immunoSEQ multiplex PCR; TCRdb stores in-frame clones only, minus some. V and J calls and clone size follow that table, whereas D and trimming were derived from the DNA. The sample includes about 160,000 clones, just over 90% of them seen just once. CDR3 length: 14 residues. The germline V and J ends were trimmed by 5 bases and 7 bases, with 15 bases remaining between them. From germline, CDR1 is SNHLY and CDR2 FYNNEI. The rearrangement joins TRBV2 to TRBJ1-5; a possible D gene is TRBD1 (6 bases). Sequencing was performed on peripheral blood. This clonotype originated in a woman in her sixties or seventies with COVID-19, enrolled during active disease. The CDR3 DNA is TGTGCCAGCAGTTTCTCCGACAGGACCCAGCCCCAGCATTTT. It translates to CASSFSDRTQPQHF. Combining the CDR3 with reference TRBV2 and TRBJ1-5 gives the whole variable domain EPEVTQTPSHQVTQMGQEVILRCVPISNHLYFYWYRQILGQKVEFLVSFYNNEISEKSEIFDDQFSVERPDGSNFTLKIRSTKLEDSAMYFCASSFSDRTQPQHFGDGTRLSIL.